These 20 T cell receptor beta chains were all obtained from the same sample, sequenced in a study of immune evolution from preneoplasia to lung adenocarcinoma. Repertoires were generated with immunoSEQ multiplex PCR, while TCRdb's copy carries only in-frame clones and drops some. This table has around 11,000 clones, 82% appearing once. Sequencing was done on a sample of FFPE minimally invasive lung adenocarcinoma tissue. These receptor sequences come from a person aged 70 to 85 with lung adenocarcinoma.

The J gene is TRBJ2-1, the V gene TRBV19, with 13 nucleotides matching TRBD2. This CDR3 region has 16 residues. CDR1 is LNHDA, CDR2 SQIVND, per germline (reference sequence). After removal of 5 bases from V and 2 bases from J, the junction contained 3 bases not matched to a gene. DNA of the CDR3: TGTGCCAGTAGTCCCGGGACTAGCGGGGCCTACAATGAGCAGTTCTTC. Its translation is CASSPGTSGAYNEQFF.

V gene TRBV6-6 combines with J gene TRBJ2-7; no clear D gene. This CDR3 contains 15 residues. The germline CDR1 and CDR2 sequences are MNHNY and SVGAGI (reference sequence). V shed 6 bases and J shed 0 bases, with 15 bases lying between them. Written as DNA, the CDR3 is TGTGCCAGCAGCCCCAGGCAACCCGGCTCCTACGAGCAGTACTTC. Translation: CASSPRQPGSYEQYF.

The chain carries TRBV9 and TRBJ1-2; weak D call: TRBD1 (6 bases). Trimming removed 4 bases at V and 1 base at J, with 17 bases between. Germline V gene data show CDR1 as SGDLS and CDR2 as YYNGEE. The CDR3 has 16 residues. The CDR3 spells CASSLGGGGVNYGYTF. CDR3 sequence (DNA): TGTGCCAGCAGCTTAGGGGGGGGCGGAGTTAACTATGGCTACACCTTC.

The chain links TRBV2 to TRBJ2-1; unclear D gene. V was clipped by 0 bases and J by 8 bases, with 14 bases between them. CDR3 length equals 15 residues. The V gene's germline CDR1 is SNHLY and CDR2 FYNNEI. CDR3 sequence: CASSEALIPGDEQFF. The CDR3 bases are TGTGCCAGCAGTGAAGCGCTTATCCCTGGCGATGAGCAGTTCTTC.

The sample holds a few counts of this clone. The chain recombines TRBV9 with TRBJ1-1; D ambiguous. V lost 0 bases and J 7 bases, leaving 7 bases between the germline ends. The germline V gene has CDR1 SGDLS and CDR2 YYNGEE. The CDR3 length is 12 residues. Here the CDR3 reads CASSVDEGEAFF. For the CDR3, the DNA is TGTGCCAGCAGCGTAGATGAGGGTGAAGCTTTCTTT. The full variable domain, its missing parts supplied by reference TRBV9 and TRBJ1-1, is DSGVTQTPKHLITATGQRVTLRCSPRSGDLSVYWYQQSLDQGLQFLIQYYNGEERAKGNILERFSAQQFPDLHSELNLSSLELGDSALYFCASSVDEGEAFFGQGTRLTVV.

V usage is TRBV19 and J usage is TRBJ1-3; D gene ambiguous. The CDR3 contains 13 residues. CDR1 is LNHDA and CDR2 is SQIVND in the germline V gene (reference sequence). Trimming shortened V by 3 bases and J by 3 bases, and 6 bases separated the two germline ends. CDR3 loop: CASSIEFGNTIYF. The CDR3, as DNA: TGTGCCAGTAGTATCGAATTTGGAAACACCATATATTTT.

This chain joins TRBV14 and TRBJ1-6, with D perhaps TRBD1 (5 bases). The CDR3 is made up of 16 amino acids. CDR1 and CDR2 (germline): SGHDN, FVKESK. V was pared by 4 bases and J by 9 bases, with 19 bases between. This chain's CDR3 is CASSRSGGAQGSPLHF. CDR3 bases: TGTGCCAGCAGCCGGAGTGGAGGGGCACAAGGTTCACCCCTCCACTTT. The full variable domain, with the rest looked up from reference TRBV14 and TRBJ1-6, is EAGVTQFPSHSVIEKGQTVTLRCDPISGHDNLYWYRRVMGKEIKFLLHFVKESKQDESGMPNNRFLAERTGGTYSTLKVQPAELEDSGVYFCASSRSGGAQGSPLHFGNGTRLTVT.

This clone was seen a handful of times. The chain uses TRBV6-5 and TRBJ2-1; 10 nucleotides align to TRBD1. This CDR3 has 15 amino acids. Germline V gene data show CDR1 as MNHEY and CDR2 as SVGAGI. V lost 6 bases to trimming and J lost 7 bases; unmatched junction nucleotides: 9. CDR3 sequence reads: CASSPTGGEKNEQFF. The CDR3 nucleotides are TGTGCCAGCAGCCCGACAGGGGGCGAAAAAAATGAGCAGTTCTTC.

In regard to this clone: The CDR3 end shows no conserved phenylalanine or tryptophan, and so a read error is likely. The DNA is omitted, as the CDR3 cannot be located on it reliably, and the CDR3 follows TCRdb's listing. V is TRBV15 and J is TRBJ1-4; the tabulated D call, TRBD1, remains unverified against the DNA. The CDR3 extends over 14 residues, inclusive of both ends. Germline V CDR1 and CDR2: LNHNV, YYDKDF (reference sequence). Here the CDR3 reads CATSRDQGAGPLYI.

This rearrangement joins TRBV18 to TRBJ1-2; the D is unclear. CDR1 KGHSH and CDR2 LQKENI come from the germline V gene. The CDR3 spans 13 residues. V dropped 2 bases and J dropped 4 bases, with 8 bases sitting between them. CDR3 amino acids: CASSPEDFYGYTF. CDR3 DNA: TGTGCCAGCTCACCAGAGGACTTCTATGGCTACACCTTC.

This chain joins TRBV19 and TRBJ1-5; D is possibly TRBD1 (5 bases). The CDR3 contains 15 residues. Germline CDR1 LNHDA, CDR2 SQIVND (reference sequence). In DNA form, the CDR3 reads TGTGCTAGCGCAAAGGGGCTTTCCTACAATCAGCCCCAGCATTTT. It codes for CASAKGLSYNQPQHF.

The chain employs TRBV30 and TRBJ1-1; D not certain. Germline CDR1 GTSNPN, CDR2 SVGIG (reference sequence). The CDR3 extends over 13 amino acids. The germline V and J ends were trimmed by 0 bases and 5 bases, with 10 bases remaining between them. The CDR3: CAWSVWGRTEAFF. The CDR3 DNA is TGTGCCTGGAGTGTATGGGGTCGGACTGAAGCTTTCTTT.

The chain links TRBV7-9 to TRBJ1-1, with unresolved D. Germline V gene sequence: CDR1 SEHNR, CDR2 FQNEAQ (reference sequence). V was pared by 5 bases and J by 0 bases, with 7 bases between. The CDR3 is made up of 13 amino acids. CDR3 protein: CASSPEVNTEAFF. CDR3 nucleotides: TGTGCCAGCAGCCCGGAAGTGAACACTGAAGCTTTCTTT.

The chain uses TRBV7-9 and TRBJ2-3; 7 nucleotides line up with TRBD2. Germline V gene lookup returns CDR1 SEHNR and CDR2 FQNEAQ (reference sequence). Germline trimming cut 0 bases from V and 3 bases from J; bases unmatched to any gene: 3. This CDR3 spans 15 amino acids. The CDR3 region is CASSLALAATDTQYF. In nucleotides, the CDR3 is TGTGCCAGCAGCTTAGCCCTAGCGGCGACAGATACGCAGTATTTT.

This chain links TRBV27 with TRBJ2-7, with a weak D call TRBD2 (6 bases). Germline V gives CDR1 MNHEY, CDR2 SMNVEV (reference sequence). The CDR3 spans 14 residues. Between the trimmed V and J ends, which lost 5 bases and 6 bases, there was a span of 17 bases. The CDR3 DNA reads TGTGCCAGCAGTGAAGCACAGGAGGGTCGCGAGCAGTACTTC. As protein: CASSEAQEGREQYF.

The V gene is TRBV7-9, the J gene TRBJ1-2; D is possibly TRBD1 (5 bases). V lost 7 bases, J lost 6 bases, and 15 bases lay in between. The germline V gene encodes CDR1 SEHNR and CDR2 FQNEAQ (reference sequence). CDR3 size: 13 residues. In DNA, the CDR3 is TGTGCCAGCACCCTAGACAGCGCTAATGGCTACACCTTC. This sequence encodes CASTLDSANGYTF.

This clone was seen only a few times. The V call is TRBV5-1, the J call TRBJ2-3; unclear D gene. CDR3 size: 16 residues. Germline values: CDR1 SGHRS, CDR2 YFSETQ. The V end lost 4 bases, the J end lost 0 bases, and 15 bases lay between the germline ends. The CDR3 nucleotides are TGCGCCAGCAGCCGTCACAACGGTTGGAGCACAGATACGCAGTATTTT. Translating it yields CASSRHNGWSTDTQYF. Supplemented by reference TRBV5-1 and TRBJ2-3, the full variable domain reads KAGVTQTPRYLIKTRGQQVTLSCSPISGHRSVSWYQQTPGQGLQFLFEYFSETQRNKGNFPGRFSGRQFSNSRSEMNVSTLELGDSALYLCASSRHNGWSTDTQYFGPGTRLTVL.

This chain connects TRBV19 to TRBJ1-2; D ambiguous. V was pared by 1 base and J by 4 bases, with 13 bases between. From germline, CDR1 is LNHDA and CDR2 SQIVND (reference sequence). This CDR3 has 15 residues. The CDR3 DNA reads TGTGCCAGTAGTATAGGCGGAGTCAGCGGCTATGGCTACACCTTC. Translating it yields CASSIGGVSGYGYTF.

This clone was found once. V gene TRBV5-1 combines with J gene TRBJ2-3; D perhaps matches TRBD2 (5 bases). V was pared by 3 bases and J by 2 bases, with 13 bases between. Germline V gene lookup returns CDR1 SGHRS and CDR2 YFSETQ. This CDR3 comprises 15 residues. Here the CDR3 DNA reads TGCGCCAGCAGCTCCGTCGGGGTTGACACAGATACGCAGTATTTT. Protein product: CASSSVGVDTDTQYF.

The chain combines TRBV19 with TRBJ1-1; possible D gene TRBD1, 5 bases. This CDR3 contains 12 residues. In germline, CDR1 is LNHDA, CDR2 SQIVND (reference sequence). Trimming pared 5 bases from V and 10 bases from J, leaving 14 bases between. As DNA, the CDR3 is TGTGCCAGTAGTTTTGGGGGTCGGGGAGCTTTCTTT. Translating gives CASSFGGRGAFF. The full variable domain, in which reference TRBV19 and TRBJ1-1 provide the parts outside the CDR3, is DGGITQSPKYLFRKEGQNVTLSCEQNLNHDAMYWYRQDPGQGLRLIYYSQIVNDFQKGDIAEGYSVSREKKESFPLTVTSAQKNPTAFYLCASSFGGRGAFFGQGTRLTVV.